One and the same sample provided the 15 T cell receptor beta chains below, sequenced in a study of shared T cell receptors in the human thymus. Profiled with immunoSEQ multiplex PCR; TCRdb holds only in-frame clones, not every one. The sample shows about 500,000 clones, about 84% of them seen only once. This same sample was also part of a study on human thymus T cells.

The sequencing input was thymocytes. The origin of the receptors is a boy younger than two with a congenital heart defect.

This clone is a singleton in its sample. This rearrangement joins TRBV6-1 to TRBJ2-2; D is possibly TRBD1 (6 bases). CDR3 length: 14 residues. Deletions cut 9 bases from V and 0 bases from J, with 11 bases between. The germline CDR1 and CDR2 sequences are MNHNS and SASEGT. CDR3 sequence: CASLRTANTGELFF. The CDR3 DNA follows: TGTGCCAGTCTTCGGACAGCGAACACCGGGGAGCTGTTTTTT.

This clone occurred once. This chain links TRBV6-5 with TRBJ2-7, with TRBD2 matching over 8 bases. V trimming: 5 bases; J trimming: 3 bases; junction bases outside the gene matches: 9. Germline CDR1 reads MNHEY; CDR2 reads SVGAGI. The CDR3 is made up of 15 amino acids. CDR3 nucleotides: TGTGCCAGCAGTCAAACCTCCGGGAGGGTCTACGAGCAGTACTTC. This translates into CASSQTSGRVYEQYF.

The rearrangement joins TRBV7-9 to TRBJ1-1, with TRBD1 matching 7 bases. The CDR3 has 13 residues. Germline lookup yields CDR1 SEHNR and CDR2 FQNEAQ (reference sequence). V trimming: 8 bases; J trimming: 0 bases; junction bases outside the gene matches: 3. The CDR3 DNA sequence: TGTGCCAGCGTGACAGGGTTGAACACTGAAGCTTTCTTT. Its translation: CASVTGLNTEAFF.

V usage is TRBV5-6 and J usage is TRBJ2-7; 9 bases are a match to TRBD1. The V gene end was trimmed by 6 bases and the J gene end by 7 bases; junction bases not matched to a gene: 23. The CDR3 spans 18 residues. Germline CDR1 SGHDT, CDR2 YYEEEE. The CDR3 spells CASTLRLGQGLFIGEQYF. The DNA of the CDR3 is TGTGCCAGCACCCTGCGCCTGGGACAGGGACTTTTCATTGGGGAGCAGTACTTC.

The rearrangement links TRBV18 to TRBJ2-7; D is perhaps TRBD1 (6 bases). The CDR3 runs 15 residues. With 4 bases removed from V and 2 bases from J, the gap between germline ends came to 15 bases. Germline CDR1 and CDR2: KGHSH and LQKENI. The CDR3 is CASSLKGERPYEQYF. The CDR3 DNA sequence: TGTGCCAGCTCACTTAAGGGGGAACGACCCTACGAGCAGTACTTC.

This clone turned up a few times. The CDR3: CASNQKAGVGTGELFF. The CDR3, as DNA: TGTGCCAGTAATCAAAAAGCGGGAGTGGGCACCGGGGAGCTGTTTTTT. This sequence joins TRBV19 and TRBJ2-2; the match to TRBD2 covers 8 bases. Germline-derived CDR1 and CDR2 are LNHDA and SQIVND (reference sequence). The CDR3 totals 16 residues. Trimming cost V 7 bases and J 4 bases; bases outside gene matches: 11.

V is TRBV27 and J is TRBJ2-7, with 14 bases matching TRBD2. The germline V gene has CDR1 MNHEY and CDR2 SMNVEV (reference sequence). The V and J ends lost 5 bases and 4 bases, in that order; junction bases with no gene match: 10. The CDR3 spans 17 residues. CDR3 DNA sequence: TGTGCCAGCAGTCCTACCGGACTAGCGGGAGGTCTATACGAGCAGTACTTC. This translates into CASSPTGLAGGLYEQYF.

The rearrangement uses TRBV5-1 and TRBJ1-1; D gene unclear. Germline V gene data show CDR1 as SGHRS and CDR2 as YFSETQ. The CDR3 spans 15 residues. The V and J ends lost 5 bases and 6 bases respectively, with 20 bases between them. The CDR3 region is CASSPFVGEYAEAFF. As DNA, the CDR3 is TGCGCCAGCAGTCCCTTCGTCGGGGAGTACGCTGAAGCTTTCTTT.

The chain is built from TRBV19 and TRBJ2-7; D perhaps matches TRBD2 (7 bases). V was pared by 3 bases and J by 7 bases, with 19 bases between. The germline V gene has CDR1 LNHDA and CDR2 SQIVND (reference sequence). This CDR3 has 15 amino acids. In DNA form, the CDR3 reads TGTGCCAGTAGTATTAGAGCGGGACACCTGCGAGAGCAGTACTTC. Amino acid sequence: CASSIRAGHLREQYF.

This chain joins TRBV7-9 and TRBJ2-1, with TRBD2 matching over 9 bases. Trimming cost V 0 bases and J 6 bases; bases outside gene matches: 15. Germline CDR1 is SEHNR and CDR2 is FQNEAQ (reference sequence). The CDR3 is 19 amino acids. CDR3 DNA sequence: TGTGCCAGCAGCTTAGCGTCGGCTAGCGGGACTCCGTCGCGCAATGAGCAGTTCTTC. Translated: CASSLASASGTPSRNEQFF.

This sequence joins TRBV29-1 and TRBJ2-7; perhaps TRBD2 as D (5 bases). Germline CDR1 is SQVTM and CDR2 is ANQGSEA. V lost 4 bases and J 7 bases, leaving 17 bases between the germline ends. The CDR3 extends over 13 amino acids. CDR3 in DNA: TGCAGCGTTGGTGTGGCAGACTATTGGGAGCAGTACTTC. It translates to CSVGVADYWEQYF.

The rearrangement links TRBV2 to TRBJ1-5, with D perhaps TRBD1 (5 bases). CDR3 size: 14 residues. Germline V gives CDR1 SNHLY, CDR2 FYNNEI. V was shortened by 4 bases and J by 5 bases, with 12 bases between the two germline ends. Here the CDR3 reads CASSATALHQPQHF. The CDR3 nucleotides read TGTGCCAGCAGTGCGACAGCCCTTCATCAGCCCCAGCATTTT.

This chain links TRBV30 with TRBJ2-7; perhaps TRBD1 as D (6 bases). Per the germline V gene, CDR1 is GTSNPN and CDR2 is SVGIG (reference sequence). The CDR3 consists of 15 residues. Between the trimmed V and J ends, which lost 3 bases and 2 bases, there was a span of 17 bases. CDR3 region: CAWRVGGLRPYEQYF. In DNA, the CDR3 is TGTGCCTGGAGGGTAGGGGGTCTGCGGCCCTACGAGCAGTACTTC.

The chain has TRBV7-9 and TRBJ1-2, with D maybe TRBD1 (6 bases). Germline V gene sequence: CDR1 SEHNR, CDR2 FQNEAQ (reference sequence). The ends were cut back, 3 bases at V and 5 bases at J, with 25 bases in the middle. The CDR3 sequence is 18 residues long. The CDR3 protein is CASSFMGQREGVEYGYTF. In nucleotides, the CDR3 is TGTGCCAGCAGCTTTATGGGACAAAGGGAAGGGGTAGAGTATGGCTACACCTTC.

The chain couples TRBV4-3 to TRBJ2-1; 11 positions agree with TRBD1. Germline V gene lookup returns CDR1 LGHNA and CDR2 YSLEER. The CDR3 is 14 amino acids. Trimming took 5 bases from V and 5 from J; bases not matched to a gene: 2. The CDR3 is CASSTGQGDNEQFF. As DNA, the CDR3 is TGCGCCAGCAGCACGGGACAGGGGGACAATGAGCAGTTCTTC.